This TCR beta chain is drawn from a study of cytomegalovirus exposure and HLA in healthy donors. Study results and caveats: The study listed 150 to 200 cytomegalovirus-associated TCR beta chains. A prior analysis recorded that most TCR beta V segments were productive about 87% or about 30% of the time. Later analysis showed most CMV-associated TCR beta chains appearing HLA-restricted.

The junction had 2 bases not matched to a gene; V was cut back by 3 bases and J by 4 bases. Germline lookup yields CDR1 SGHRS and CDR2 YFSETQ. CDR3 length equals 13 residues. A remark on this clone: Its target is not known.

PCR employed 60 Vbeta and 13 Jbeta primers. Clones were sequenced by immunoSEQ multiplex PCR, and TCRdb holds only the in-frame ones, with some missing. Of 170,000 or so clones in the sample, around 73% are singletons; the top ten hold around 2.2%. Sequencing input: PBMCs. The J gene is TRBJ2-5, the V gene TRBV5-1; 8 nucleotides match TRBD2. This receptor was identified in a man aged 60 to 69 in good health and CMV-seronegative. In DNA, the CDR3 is TGCGCCAGCAGCTCCACTAGCGGAGAGACCCAGTACTTC. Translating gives CASSSTSGETQYF.